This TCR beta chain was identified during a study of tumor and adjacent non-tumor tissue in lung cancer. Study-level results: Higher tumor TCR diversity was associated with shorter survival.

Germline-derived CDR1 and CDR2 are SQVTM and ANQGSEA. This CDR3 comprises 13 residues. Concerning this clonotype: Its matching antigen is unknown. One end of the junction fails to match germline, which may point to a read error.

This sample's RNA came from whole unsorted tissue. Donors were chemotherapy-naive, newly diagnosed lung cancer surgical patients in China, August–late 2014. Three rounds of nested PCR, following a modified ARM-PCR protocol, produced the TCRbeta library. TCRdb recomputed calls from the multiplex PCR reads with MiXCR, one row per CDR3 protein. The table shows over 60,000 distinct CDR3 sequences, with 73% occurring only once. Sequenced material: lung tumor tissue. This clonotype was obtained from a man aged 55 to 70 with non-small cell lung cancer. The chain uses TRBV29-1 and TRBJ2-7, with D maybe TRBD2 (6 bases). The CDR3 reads CSVDVGGIYEQHF. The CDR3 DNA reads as TGCAGCGTTGACGTTGGAGGGATCTACGAGCAGCACTTC.